Below, one T cell receptor (beta chain) is given with its context. This CDR3 spans 14 amino acids. Germline V lookup: CDR1 SNHLY, CDR2 FYNNEI. J was trimmed by 4 bases and V by 6 bases; bases with no gene match: 9. The sample comes from a study of blood T cell repertoires in COVID-19. Study as a whole: Nucleic acid was either cDNA or gDNA, and it came from T cells, B-cell-depleted T cells, or PBMCs.

Profiled with immunoSEQ multiplex PCR; TCRdb holds only in-frame clones, not every one. The profile shows 250,000 to 300,000 clones, about 86% of them singletons. This rearrangement joins TRBV2 to TRBJ2-7, with 7 bases aligning to TRBD1. This clonotype originated in a young man with active or convalescent COVID-19. Sequenced input: peripheral blood. CDR3: CASRGDSWKYEQYF. Written as DNA, the CDR3 is TGTGCCAGCAGGGGGGACAGTTGGAAATACGAGCAGTACTTC.